A selection of T cell receptor beta chains follows, all from one sample in a study of blood T cells in healthy people across ages. TCRdb analysed the 5' RACE reads with MiXCR anew, one entry per CDR3 protein. This table holds hundreds of thousands of distinct CDR3 sequences, approximately 53% found once. Input material: blood. The source is a middle-aged man in good health. Both conserved end residues are part of each CDR3. A D gene is named only where the DNA matches it firmly. The size field is filled for only some rows; it gives once, few, many or a size class.

cdr3_aa | cdr3_nt | d_call | v_call | clone_size | j_call
CASTAGGSPYNEQFF | TGTGCCAGCACCGCCGGAGGGAGTCCCTACAATGAGCAGTTCTTC | - | TRBV9 | - | TRBJ2-1
CSGYASTDTQYF | TGCAGCGGATATGCTAGCACAGATACGCAGTATTTT | - | TRBV29-1 | few | TRBJ2-3
CASSQLAGDRHEQFF | TGTGCCAGCAGCCAACTAGCGGGGGACCGGCATGAGCAGTTCTTC | TRBD2 | TRBV7-3 | - | TRBJ2-1
CASSGRTSGRGTDTQYF | TGTGCCAGCAGCGGACGGACTAGCGGGAGGGGCACAGATACGCAGTATTTT | TRBD2 | TRBV7-3 | - | TRBJ2-3
CASSRDRAVGLYNEQFF | TGTGCCAGCAGCCGAGACAGAGCGGTAGGGTTATACAATGAGCAGTTCTTC | - | TRBV3-1 | - | TRBJ2-1
CASTRGGSGYEQYF | TGTGCCAGCACCCGGGGCGGGAGTGGGTACGAGCAGTACTTC | TRBD2 | TRBV9 | - | TRBJ2-7
CSVEVTNLLSGANVLTF | TGCAGCGTTGAAGTCACCAATTTGCTTTCTGGGGCCAACGTCCTGACTTTC | - | TRBV29-1 | - | TRBJ2-6
CASRLGQDNQPQHF | TGTGCCAGCAGATTGGGACAGGACAATCAGCCCCAGCATTTT | TRBD1 | TRBV6-2/TRBV6-3 | few | TRBJ1-5
CSVRRGNYEQYF | TGCAGCGTACGACGTGGGAACTACGAGCAGTACTTC | - | TRBV29-1 | - | TRBJ2-7
CASSTPRVGNPYEQYF | TGCGCCAGCAGCACCCCCAGAGTGGGGAATCCCTACGAGCAGTACTTC | - | TRBV4-1 | - | TRBJ2-7
CATSRSQGAYEQYF | TGTGCCACCAGCAGGAGCCAGGGGGCCTACGAGCAGTACTTC | TRBD1 | TRBV15 | few | TRBJ2-7
CASSEKTSGANGQFF | TGTGCCAGCAGTGAGAAGACTAGCGGAGCCAATGGGCAGTTCTTC | TRBD2 | TRBV2 | - | TRBJ2-1
CASSLSSGSNDNEQFF | TGTGCCAGCAGCTTATCCAGCGGGAGTAACGACAATGAGCAGTTCTTC | TRBD2 | TRBV7-2 | - | TRBJ2-1
CASSPQGAKETQYF | TGTGCCAGCAGCCCCCAGGGGGCTAAAGAGACCCAGTACTTC | TRBD1 | TRBV7-2 | few | TRBJ2-5
CASSQEMRYRELSGPYEQYF | TGTGCCAGCAGCCAAGAAATGCGGTACAGGGAGTTAAGCGGCCCTTACGAGCAGTACTTC | - | TRBV4-2 | few | TRBJ2-7
CASSLIETQYF | TGTGCCAGCAGCTTGATTGAGACCCAGTACTTC | - | TRBV11-2 | many | TRBJ2-5